A single sample gave rise to the 24 T cell receptor beta chains below, sequenced in a study of beta chain features in type 1 diabetes. What was sequenced were expressed TCRB transcripts, since all of the isolated RNA had been reverse transcribed. Produced via immunoSEQ multiplex PCR; TCRdb's table is partial and in-frame only. This sample has almost 250,000 clones, with about 14% found just once. Sequencing input: naive CD4+ T cells from blood. Source of these receptors: a woman between 40 and 55 years old in good health.

The chain couples TRBV10-3 to TRBJ2-5, with D possibly being TRBD2 (6 bases). CDR3 size: 12 residues. Germline values: CDR1 ENHRY, CDR2 SYGVKD. Trimming stripped 8 bases from V and 7 bases from J, with 14 bases between. The CDR3 reads CAIGGSHGTQYF. In DNA, the CDR3 is TGTGCCATCGGGGGGTCGCATGGGACCCAGTACTTC.

Only a few counts were recorded for this clone. The chain combines TRBV23-1 with TRBJ1-5, with 8 bases matching TRBD1. TRBV23-1 is reported as an ORF; its role is uncertain. The CDR3 sequence is 17 residues long. The V segment lost 0 bases and the J segment 4 bases; nucleotides outside the gene matches: 8. CDR3 DNA sequence: TGCGCCAGCAGTCAATCTTTCAGGGGGCCTAGGAATCAGCCCCAGCATTTT. Protein sequence: CASSQSFRGPRNQPQHF.

The V gene is TRBV18, the J gene TRBJ1-2; D uncertain. Deletions cut 3 bases from V and 7 bases from J, with 12 bases between. The CDR3 extends over 13 amino acids. Germline V gene sequence: CDR1 KGHSH, CDR2 LQKENI. CDR3 in DNA: TGTGCCAGCTCACCGAACCGAGCCGGTGGCTACACCTTC. Translated: CASSPNRAGGYTF.

This clone showed up just a few times. The rearrangement links TRBV29-1 to TRBJ1-4; D uncertain. V lost 4 bases to trimming and J lost 7 bases, with 10 bases between them. There are 12 residues in the CDR3. Germline V gene data show CDR1 as SQVTM and CDR2 as ANQGSEA. In nucleotides, the CDR3 is TGCAGCGTTGTTACCTCGAGTGAAAAACTGTTTTTT. Residues: CSVVTSSEKLFF.

The chain combines TRBV6-5 with TRBJ1-4, with no clear D. V was trimmed by 5 bases and J by 5 bases, leaving 6 bases between them. There are 12 residues in the CDR3. Germline V lookup: CDR1 MNHEY, CDR2 SVGAGI. The CDR3 loop reads CASSEQNEKLFF. The DNA for the CDR3 is TGTGCCAGCAGTGAACAGAATGAAAAACTGTTTTTT.

In this sample, this clone turned up a few times. This sequence joins TRBV2 and TRBJ1-6; 7 bases align to TRBD1. The germline CDR1 and CDR2 sequences are SNHLY and FYNNEI. This CDR3 has 16 amino acids. V gave up 6 bases and J gave up 5 bases; unmatched junction bases: 10. CDR3: CASREQGPGNNSPLHF. For the CDR3, the DNA is TGTGCCAGCAGGGAACAGGGGCCCGGTAATAATTCACCCCTCCACTTT.

This clone was counted between two and nine times. The chain employs TRBV5-1 and TRBJ1-2; D not resolved. V lost 5 bases, J lost 1 base, and 9 bases lay in between. CDR3 length equals 13 residues. CDR1 and CDR2 from the germline V gene are SGHRS and YFSETQ. The CDR3 region is CASRNVVNYGYTF. CDR3 nucleotides: TGCGCCAGCAGAAATGTAGTTAACTATGGCTACACCTTC.

This clone was counted only a few times. The chain links TRBV7-6 to TRBJ2-7; 9 positions match TRBD2. The CDR3 is made up of 16 amino acids. V was pared by 5 bases and J by 2 bases, with 10 bases of the junction left unmatched. The germline CDR1 and CDR2 sequences are SGHVS and FNYEAQ. The CDR3 DNA follows: TGTGCCAGCAGCGCCACCCGACTAGCGGATGCCTACGAGCAGTACTTC. It specifies CASSATRLADAYEQYF.

The chain combines TRBV19 with TRBJ2-2; D ambiguous. The germline V gene encodes CDR1 LNHDA and CDR2 SQIVND (reference sequence). The V end was cut by 3 bases, the J end by 7 bases, with 3 bases between. The length of the CDR3 is 11 residues. The CDR3 spells CASSIYGELFF. The CDR3, as DNA: TGTGCCAGTAGTATTTACGGGGAGCTGTTTTTT.

This clone has just a few counts. V is TRBV7-2 and J is TRBJ2-1; 16 positions match TRBD2. Germline lookup yields CDR1 SGHTA and CDR2 FQGNSA. The J segment lost 10 bases and the V segment lost 5 bases, leaving 2 bases of the junction unmatched. The CDR3 consists of 14 residues. DNA of the CDR3: TGTGCCAGCAGCCAGGGACTAGCGGGGGGGGAGCAGTTCTTC. Protein product: CASSQGLAGGEQFF.

This clone came up a few times. The chain couples TRBV19 to TRBJ2-5, with D tentatively TRBD2 (5 bases). This CDR3 spans 15 amino acids. Germline V CDR1 and CDR2: LNHDA, SQIVND (reference sequence). V was trimmed by 6 bases and J by 1 base, leaving 15 bases between them. The DNA of the CDR3 is TGTGCCAGTAGCATCCGCGGGCCCTCCCAAGAGACCCAGTACTTC. Protein product: CASSIRGPSQETQYF.

This rearrangement joins TRBV7-9 to TRBJ2-3; no clear D. Germline V gene lookup returns CDR1 SEHNR and CDR2 FQNEAQ (reference sequence). V shed 4 bases and J shed 0 bases, with 20 bases lying between them. This CDR3 comprises 18 residues. The CDR3 spells CASSSRVSLVASTDTQYF. CDR3 nucleotide sequence: TGTGCCAGCAGCTCTCGGGTTTCACTTGTTGCTAGCACAGATACGCAGTATTTT.

The sample holds a few counts of this clone. The same CDR3 also results from other DNA sequences found in this sample. This chain uses TRBV5-1 with TRBJ1-5; D possibly corresponds to TRBD1 (5 bases). Germline V gene sequence: CDR1 SGHRS, CDR2 YFSETQ. There are 15 residues in the CDR3. Trimming stripped 0 bases from V and 1 base from J, with 8 bases between. The CDR3: CASSLEAGSNQPQHF. CDR3 bases: TGCGCCAGCAGCTTGGAAGCAGGGAGCAATCAGCCCCAGCATTTT.

This clone was counted between two and nine times. CDR3 DNA: TGCGCCAGCAGGGCTAGCGAGGGAGGACAAGAGACCCAGTACTTC. Its protein product is CASRASEGGQETQYF. The V gene is TRBV4-1, the J gene TRBJ2-5; D is perhaps TRBD2 (6 bases). This CDR3 has 15 residues. Germline V gene lookup returns CDR1 MGHRA and CDR2 YSYEKL. Trimming took off 6 bases at V and 2 bases at J, with 16 bases between the two ends.

This clone was seen more than once but under ten times. The chain recombines TRBV6-1 with TRBJ1-2; D is unclear. V was cut by 5 bases and J by 8 bases, with 9 bases left in between. This CDR3 has 11 residues. Germline V lookup: CDR1 MNHNS, CDR2 SASEGT. The CDR3 is CASSSRSGYTF. CDR3 nucleotide sequence: TGTGCCAGCAGTAGCAGGTCCGGCTACACCTTC.

The chain combines TRBV5-6 with TRBJ2-3; TRBD2 is a possible D gene (6 bases). The CDR3 runs 16 residues. In germline, CDR1 is SGHDT, CDR2 YYEEEE. V gave up 2 bases and J gave up 1 base, with 14 bases separating them. The CDR3 spells CASSLRSWGGTDTQYF. CDR3 DNA sequence: TGTGCCAGCAGCTTACGTTCGTGGGGGGGCACAGATACGCAGTATTTT.

This clone was counted a few times. The rearrangement links TRBV5-1 to TRBJ2-1, with 8 bases lining up with TRBD2. J lost 2 bases, V lost 7 bases, and 11 bases had no gene match. The CDR3 is 16 amino acids. Looked up from germline, CDR1 is SGHRS and CDR2 is YFSETQ. Here the CDR3 DNA reads TGCGCCAGCTCGTCAGTCCGGGGACTAGCCTACAATGAGCAGTTCTTC. Its protein product is CASSSVRGLAYNEQFF.

This clone was seen a few times. This chain uses TRBV19 with TRBJ2-3; tentatively, D is TRBD2 (5 bases). Trimming removed 5 bases from V and 6 bases from J, with 9 bases in between. CDR1 is LNHDA, CDR2 SQIVND, per germline (reference sequence). The CDR3 is 12 residues long. CDR3 DNA sequence: TGTGCCAGTAGTCCGGGATGGGATACGCAGTATTTT. Translation: CASSPGWDTQYF.

This clone was recorded a few times. This sequence joins TRBV19 and TRBJ2-2; 7 bases are a match to TRBD2. The V segment lost 4 bases and the J segment 0 bases; nucleotides outside the gene matches: 8. Per the germline V gene, CDR1 is LNHDA and CDR2 is SQIVND (reference sequence). The CDR3 is made up of 17 amino acids. The CDR3 protein is CASSTLGGRPNTGELFF. CDR3 nucleotides: TGTGCCAGTAGTACCTTGGGGGGGAGACCGAACACCGGGGAGCTGTTTTTT. Based on the CDR3 plus reference TRBV19 and TRBJ2-2, the full variable domain is DGGITQSPKYLFRKEGQNVTLSCEQNLNHDAMYWYRQDPGQGLRLIYYSQIVNDFQKGDIAEGYSVSREKKESFPLTVTSAQKNPTAFYLCASSTLGGRPNTGELFFGEGSRLTVL.

This clone showed up just a few times. The chain carries TRBV7-8 and TRBJ1-1; D perhaps matches TRBD1 (5 bases). This CDR3 has 14 amino acids. Germline CDR1 and CDR2: SGHVS and FQNEAQ. Deletions cut 1 base from V and 3 bases from J, with 9 bases between. CDR3 sequence: CASSLEGLYTEAFF. The CDR3 nucleotides are TGTGCCAGCAGCTTAGAGGGACTGTACACTGAAGCTTTCTTT.

The chain couples TRBV18 to TRBJ2-5; D unclear. The germline V gene encodes CDR1 KGHSH and CDR2 LQKENI. CDR3 length equals 13 residues. V was trimmed by 3 bases and J by 5 bases, leaving 10 bases between them. The CDR3 loop reads CASSPFPSETQYF. CDR3 DNA: TGTGCCAGCTCACCCTTTCCTTCGGAGACCCAGTACTTC.

The CDR3 loop is CASSTRRGPAYEQYF. The CDR3 region has the DNA TGTGCCAGCAGCACCAGAAGGGGGCCAGCTTACGAGCAGTACTTC. The rearrangement uses TRBV7-2 and TRBJ2-7; 7 bases align to TRBD1. CDR1 SGHTA and CDR2 FQGNSA come from the germline V gene. CDR3 length: 15 amino acids. The V gene end was trimmed by 5 bases and the J gene end by 4 bases; junction bases not matched to a gene: 11.

This clone was seen a handful of times. This sequence joins TRBV9 and TRBJ2-5; TRBD2 is a possible D gene (6 bases). Trimming took 0 bases from V and 7 from J, leaving 13 bases between them. Per germline, CDR1 SGDLS and CDR2 YYNGEE. CDR3 length: 14 residues. CDR3 residues: CASSVVEGRGTQYF. The CDR3 nucleotides read TGTGCCAGCAGCGTAGTAGAGGGGCGGGGGACCCAGTACTTC.

The chain recombines TRBV19 with TRBJ1-2; maybe TRBD1 (5 bases). V dropped 3 bases and J dropped 4 bases, with 9 bases sitting between them. Germline loops: CDR1 LNHDA, CDR2 SQIVND (reference sequence). The CDR3 has 13 amino acids. CDR3 nucleotide sequence: TGTGCCAGTAGTATCGACAGTCTCTATGGCTACACCTTC. Amino acids: CASSIDSLYGYTF.